The text below deals with one T cell receptor beta chain. Its antigen is unknown. Profiled with immunoSEQ multiplex PCR; TCRdb holds only in-frame clones, not every one. The repertoire has around 84,000 clones, about 83% of them found once; the top ten carry 2.2%. The data were obtained in a study of ipilimumab plus nivolumab after autologous stem cell transplantation. About the research overall: Patients received a median of roughly 5 ipilimumab and 8 nivolumab doses. Both relapsed and primary refractory DLBCL were included. Points from the study as a whole: The authors say TCR, Treg and microbiome findings warrant further study.

From germline, CDR1 is WSHSY and CDR2 SAAADI. This CDR3 is 14 amino acids long. The V and J ends lost 5 bases and 4 bases, in that order; junction bases with no gene match: 5. The starting material was PBMCs, obtained in a trial of ipilimumab plus nivolumab as post-transplant consolidation. The receptor comes from a male donor with diffuse large B-cell lymphoma. This chain joins TRBV10-2 and TRBJ1-3; 7 nucleotides line up with TRBD1. The CDR3 DNA sequence: TGCGCCAGCAGTCAGACAGGGTTCGGAAACACCATATATTTT. It translates to CASSQTGFGNTIYF.